This T cell receptor (beta chain) was sequenced in a study of blood T cells in healthy people across ages. CDR1 and CDR2 (germline): SNHLY, FYNNEI. The CDR3 is 15 residues long. Trimming pared 3 bases from V and 6 bases from J, leaving 12 bases between. With a J-beta primer mix and a sample-barcoded 5' primer, a second PCR ran roughly 6 to 12 cycles. MiXCR was run by TCRdb on the 5' RACE reads, yielding one entry per CDR3 protein. The table lists hundreds of thousands of distinct CDR3 sequences, 52% of them singletons. This clonotype was observed a handful of times. Every sample gave at least 5 micrograms of total RNA when it was extracted.

Sample: blood. The chain recombines TRBV2 with TRBJ1-6; D gene unclear. This receptor was taken from a woman of 80 years or more in good health. The DNA of the CDR3 is TGTGCCAGCAGTGAGCTGATTTCCAGTAATTCACCCCTCCACTTT. This gives the protein CASSELISSNSPLHF.